The T cell receptor beta chain under discussion was sequenced for a study of control samples from healthy donors and cancer patients. The CDR3 extends over 13 amino acids. The V gene lost 8 bases and the J gene lost 2 bases, with 11 bases spanning the gap. Germline CDR1 SEHNR, CDR2 FQNEAQ (reference sequence). The repertoire was sequenced with immunoSEQ multiplex PCR; TCRdb's copy has only in-frame clones and lacks some. The repertoire consists of approximately 20,000 clones, with around 84% occurring once and the leading ten covering 20% to 25%. Sequencing was carried out using PBMCs. The rearrangement uses TRBV7-9 and TRBJ2-3; the D call may be TRBD1 or TRBD2 (5 bases each). This clonotype was sampled from a man aged 55 to 70 with colorectal cancer. The chain's CDR3 is CASAPGATDTQYF. The DNA for the CDR3 is TGTGCCAGCGCCCCCGGGGCCACAGATACGCAGTATTTT.